The next 27 T cell receptor beta chains were all read from a single sample in a study of cytomegalovirus exposure and HLA in healthy donors (TCRdb year 2017). Library prep was done by the immunoSEQ multiplex PCR assay. The multiplex PCR relied on a mix of 60 forward primers for TCR Vbeta segments and 13 reverse primers for TCR Jbeta segments. TCRdb holds this immuneACCESS table with in-frame rearrangements only. Some clones are missing; in checked studies, unresolved V genes explain under half, and the rest has no known cause. A total of 120,000 or so clones appear in this sample, about 76% of them only once. Together, the top ten hold roughly 2.2% of the sample. The material sequenced was PBMCs. All receptors come from a woman aged 40 to 49 in good health and CMV-seronegative.

This chain uses TRBV28 with TRBJ1-5; D gene uncertain. The CDR3 length is 14 residues. V lost 4 bases, J lost 3 bases, and 10 bases lay in between. Germline-derived CDR1 and CDR2 are MDHEN and SYDVKM. The CDR3 coding sequence is TGTGCCAGCAGTTCTCCACGGTTCAATCAGCCCCAGCATTTT. Translating it yields CASSSPRFNQPQHF.

The genes are TRBV6-1 and TRBJ2-1; 11 nucleotides align to TRBD2. The ends lost 6 bases at V and 8 bases at J; junction bases unmatched: 6. Germline V gene data show CDR1 as MNHNS and CDR2 as SASEGT. This CDR3 has 14 residues. The CDR3 sequence is CASSLLAGVDEQFF. In DNA form, the CDR3 reads TGTGCCAGCAGCTTACTAGCGGGGGTGGATGAGCAGTTCTTC.

The chain has TRBV29-1 and TRBJ1-1, with D possibly TRBD1 on 5 matching bases. The CDR3 loop spans 15 amino acids. The germline gives CDR1 SQVTM, CDR2 ANQGSEA. V was shortened by 0 bases and J by 2 bases, with 13 bases between the two germline ends. CDR3 residues: CSVEEVREDNTEAFF. In DNA form, the CDR3 reads TGCAGCGTTGAAGAAGTCAGGGAGGACAACACTGAAGCTTTCTTT.

The chain couples TRBV18 to TRBJ2-7, with TRBD2 matching 11 bases. CDR1 KGHSH and CDR2 LQKENI come from the germline V gene. J lost 3 bases, V lost 3 bases, and 7 bases had no gene match. This CDR3 comprises 16 residues. CDR3 in amino acids: CASSPDTSGSLYEQYF. The CDR3 DNA sequence: TGTGCCAGCTCACCGGATACTAGCGGGAGTCTCTACGAGCAGTACTTC.

The J gene is TRBJ1-4, the V gene TRBV5-1; D perhaps matches TRBD1 (6 bases). From germline, CDR1 is SGHRS and CDR2 YFSETQ. Trimming pared 5 bases from V and 8 bases from J, leaving 13 bases between. This CDR3 spans 13 amino acids. Written as DNA, the CDR3 is TGCGCCAGCAGATCGTGGGGGCACGAAAAACTGTTTTTT. It codes for CASRSWGHEKLFF.

This chain connects TRBV4-1 to TRBJ2-3, with TRBD1 as a possible D gene (6 bases). This CDR3 has 14 amino acids. The V gene lost 1 base and the J gene lost 8 bases, with 13 bases spanning the gap. Germline CDR1 reads MGHRA; CDR2 reads YSYEKL. CDR3: CASSQVGAAGTQYF. In nucleotides, the CDR3 is TGCGCCAGCAGCCAAGTGGGGGCCGCTGGTACGCAGTATTTT.

V and J are TRBV28 and TRBJ1-2; 8 bases are a match to TRBD1. Germline V CDR1 and CDR2: MDHEN, SYDVKM. The CDR3 is made up of 15 amino acids. Trimming cost V 1 base and J 5 bases; bases outside gene matches: 6. The DNA for the CDR3 is TGTGCCAGCAGTTTATTGATCGACAGGGGTTATGGCTACACCTTC. It yields the protein CASSLLIDRGYGYTF.

V and J are TRBV5-1 and TRBJ2-3; possible D gene TRBD2, 7 bases. With 1 base removed from V and 5 bases from J, the gap between germline ends came to 17 bases. Germline V gene data show CDR1 as SGHRS and CDR2 as YFSETQ. This CDR3 is built from 16 residues. Here the CDR3 reads CASSLSPMGGQDTQYF. Written as DNA, the CDR3 is TGCGCCAGCAGCTTGTCACCGATGGGGGGGCAAGATACGCAGTATTTT. The whole variable domain, remainder taken from reference TRBV5-1 and TRBJ2-3, is KAGVTQTPRYLIKTRGQQVTLSCSPISGHRSVSWYQQTPGQGLQFLFEYFSETQRNKGNFPGRFSGRQFSNSRSEMNVSTLELGDSALYLCASSLSPMGGQDTQYFGPGTRLTVL.

This chain uses TRBV15 with TRBJ2-5, with 7 bases fitting TRBD2. V gave up 4 bases and J gave up 2 bases; unmatched junction bases: 7. The CDR3 length is 15 residues. Germline V CDR1 and CDR2: LNHNV, YYDKDF (reference sequence). CDR3 loop: CATSTQASGQETQYF. The CDR3 region has the DNA TGTGCCACCAGCACTCAGGCTAGCGGACAAGAGACCCAGTACTTC.

This clone was seen a handful of times. Relative to the germline gene, one junction end is altered; a read error may explain this. The J gene is TRBJ2-7, the V gene TRBV2, with 8 nucleotides matching TRBD2. The CDR3 runs to 12 residues. Per the germline V gene, CDR1 is SNHLY and CDR2 is FYNNEI. In nucleotides, the CDR3 is TGCCGTAGCGGGGCAGACACCTACGAGCAGTACTTC. This codes for CRSGADTYEQYF.

The rearrangement uses TRBV9 and TRBJ1-3, with D possibly being TRBD1 (5 bases). V lost 4 bases and J lost 0, with 17 bases in between. The germline gives CDR1 SGDLS, CDR2 YYNGEE. CDR3 length equals 17 residues. The CDR3 protein is CASSPTDLLRSGNTIYF. The CDR3, as DNA: TGTGCCAGCAGCCCGACAGACCTCCTTCGCTCTGGAAACACCATATATTTT. Drawing the rest from reference TRBV9 and TRBJ1-3, the complete variable domain is DSGVTQTPKHLITATGQRVTLRCSPRSGDLSVYWYQQSLDQGLQFLIQYYNGEERAKGNILERFSAQQFPDLHSELNLSSLELGDSALYFCASSPTDLLRSGNTIYFGEGSWLTVV.

The rearrangement links TRBV7-9 to TRBJ1-2; D is unresolved. Deletions cut 1 base from V and 4 bases from J, with 13 bases between. The length of the CDR3 is 15 residues. Germline V gives CDR1 SEHNR, CDR2 FQNEAQ (reference sequence). The CDR3 DNA is TGTGCCAGCAGCTTAGGACAACGGGATATCTATGGCTACACCTTC. Its translation is CASSLGQRDIYGYTF.

The chain recombines TRBV4-1 with TRBJ2-1, with D possibly matching TRBD2 (7 bases). The germline V gene encodes CDR1 MGHRA and CDR2 YSYEKL. This CDR3 comprises 15 residues. Trimming stripped 4 bases from V and 5 bases from J, with 15 bases between. This CDR3 reads CASSLRAGTNNEQFF. The CDR3 bases are TGCGCCAGCAGCCTTAGAGCGGGGACAAACAATGAGCAGTTCTTC.

The chain has TRBV5-6 and TRBJ2-5; 11 nucleotides align to TRBD1. V lost 3 bases to trimming and J lost 4 bases; unmatched junction nucleotides: 8. This CDR3 is built from 16 residues. Germline assignment: CDR1 SGHDT and CDR2 YYEEEE. CDR3 bases: TGTGCCAGCAGCTCGGAGGGACAGGGGGTCGGAGAGACCCAGTACTTC. Protein sequence: CASSSEGQGVGETQYF.

In this sample, this clone turned up a few times. This chain connects TRBV6-5 to TRBJ2-7; perhaps TRBD1 as D (5 bases). Trimming left V 5 bases short and J 0 bases short, with 8 bases between. This CDR3 spans 13 amino acids. In germline, CDR1 is MNHEY, CDR2 SVGAGI. The CDR3 DNA reads as TGTGCCAGCAGTGGCGACAGCTCCTACGAGCAGTACTTC. Amino acid sequence: CASSGDSSYEQYF.

Details on this clone: Within the sample, other DNA sequences also encode this same CDR3. The rearrangement joins TRBV6-5 to TRBJ1-2; maybe TRBD1 (5 bases). The CDR3 spans 13 residues. V was pared by 0 bases and J by 7 bases, with 9 bases between. CDR1 and CDR2 from the germline V gene are MNHEY and SVGAGI. Here the CDR3 reads CASSYSTGGGYTF. CDR3 sequence (DNA): TGTGCCAGCAGTTACTCGACCGGGGGTGGCTACACCTTC.

J is TRBJ2-3 and V is TRBV10-3; the match to TRBD2 covers 11 bases. Per the germline V gene, CDR1 is ENHRY and CDR2 is SYGVKD. With 0 bases clipped from V and 2 bases from J, the junction kept 10 bases outside the gene matches. The CDR3 length is 19 residues. The CDR3 region is CAISESLAGGRMFTDTQYF. The CDR3 region has the DNA TGTGCCATCAGTGAGTCGTTAGCGGGGGGGCGGATGTTCACAGATACGCAGTATTTT.

CDR3 region: CASSRTQGHEQYF. Written as DNA, the CDR3 is TGCGCCAGCAGCCGTACTCAGGGCCACGAGCAGTACTTC. The chain employs TRBV5-1 and TRBJ2-7; D may be TRBD1 (5 bases). This CDR3 has 13 residues. CDR1 and CDR2 (germline): SGHRS, YFSETQ. Trimming removed 4 bases at V and 5 bases at J, with 13 bases between.

The rearrangement links TRBV20-1 to TRBJ2-7; no definite D call. The CDR3 covers 11 residues. Germline loops: CDR1 DFQATT, CDR2 SNEGSKA (reference sequence). The ends were cut back, 4 bases at V and 7 bases at J, with 11 bases in the middle. CDR3 sequence: CSAMRGGEQYF. As DNA, the CDR3 is TGCAGTGCTATGCGAGGTGGGGAGCAGTACTTC.

This clone was picked up one time. An end of the junction does not agree with germline; a read error may underlie this. CDR3 DNA sequence: TGTGCCAGCAGCTACCCACCCTACGAGCTGTACTTC. The encoded protein is CASSYPPYELYF. The chain has TRBV7-2 and TRBJ2-7, with D uncertain. Per germline, CDR1 SGHTA and CDR2 FQGNSA. There are 12 residues in the CDR3.

The chain uses TRBV7-9 and TRBJ2-5, with 7 bases lining up with TRBD2. The CDR3 contains 15 residues. The germline CDR1 and CDR2 sequences are SEHNR and FQNEAQ (reference sequence). The V and J ends lost 5 bases and 2 bases, in that order; junction bases with no gene match: 8. The CDR3 loop is CASSPPRGVQETQYF. As DNA, the CDR3 is TGTGCCAGCAGCCCCCCTCGGGGGGTTCAAGAGACCCAGTACTTC.

The rearrangement joins TRBV6-6 to TRBJ1-1; 7 bases align to TRBD1. The CDR3 has 14 residues. The germline V gene encodes CDR1 MNHNY and CDR2 SVGAGI (reference sequence). Trimming cost V 6 bases and J 6 bases; bases outside gene matches: 10. The CDR3 region is CASSRSGTASEAFF. In DNA, the CDR3 is TGTGCCAGCAGCCGATCGGGGACAGCCTCTGAAGCTTTCTTT.

The rearrangement uses TRBV7-6 and TRBJ2-5; 9 bases align to TRBD1. The CDR3 spans 18 residues. CDR1 and CDR2 (germline): SGHVS, FNYEAQ. With V trimmed by 0 bases and J by 1 base, 9 bases remained unmatched. In DNA form, the CDR3 reads TGTGCCAGCAGCTTAGCGCCTCCGGGACAGGGCGTCCAAGAGACCCAGTACTTC. It yields the protein CASSLAPPGQGVQETQYF.

The rearrangement links TRBV25-1 to TRBJ1-1; 7 bases are a match to TRBD1. Germline CDR1 and CDR2: MGHDK and SYGVNS. The CDR3 is 15 amino acids. J was trimmed by 4 bases and V by 10 bases; bases with no gene match: 15. CDR3 region: CANRGLADPGTEAFF. The CDR3 bases are TGTGCCAACAGGGGCCTGGCAGATCCAGGCACTGAAGCTTTCTTT.

This chain uses TRBV7-2 with TRBJ2-7; TRBD2 agrees at 7 bases. The V gene end was trimmed by 5 bases and the J gene end by 0 bases; junction bases not matched to a gene: 7. Germline V gives CDR1 SGHTA, CDR2 FQGNSA. The CDR3 loop spans 15 amino acids. The CDR3 reads CASSPQAGSSYEQYF. CDR3 bases: TGTGCCAGCAGCCCCCAAGCGGGGAGCTCCTACGAGCAGTACTTC.

The CDR3 DNA sequence: TGTGCCAGAAGCACCTGCCGGGGGGGGAACACTGAAGCTTTCTTT. It encodes CARSTCRGGNTEAFF. The rearrangement joins TRBV5-3 to TRBJ1-1; possibly TRBD1 for D (5 bases). TRBV5-3 is treated as an ORF (open reading frame) with a function not yet certain. The CDR3 consists of 15 residues. The V end lost 4 bases, the J end lost 1 base, and 14 bases lay between the germline ends.

The genes are TRBV29-1 and TRBJ1-1; 9 bases agree with TRBD1. V lost 6 bases, J lost 3 bases, and 8 bases stayed unmatched. Germline V gene lookup returns CDR1 SQVTM and CDR2 ANQGSEA. CDR3 length equals 14 residues. The CDR3 nucleotides read TGCAGCGTGGGTGCGGGACAGGGTTACACTGAAGCTTTCTTT. Translating it yields CSVGAGQGYTEAFF.